This T cell receptor (beta chain) appears in the sequencing data of a study of T cells expressing NK-cell markers. CDR1 and CDR2 from the germline V gene are DFQATT and SNEGSKA (reference sequence). The CDR3 runs to 11 residues. Overall study findings and caveats: CD8+ T cells in 5 or 6 donors included dominant NKG2C+ clonotypes at 1.0-7.0%.

On this clonotype itself: Its antigen is not identified.

Using the 5' RACE reads, TCRdb records one entry per CDR3 protein without DNA. Its table lists roughly 300,000 distinct CDR3 sequences. J is TRBJ2-1 and V is TRBV20-1; TCRdb outputs TRBD2, but without DNA this stays unchecked. The material sequenced was blood T cells: a sorted CD56 or NKG2C T cell subset, CD4+ or CD8+ T cells, or bulk PBMC T cells (not recorded which). The TCR originated in a woman between 18 and 69 years old in good health. CDR3 amino acids: CSARLAYEQFF.